The rows below give T cell receptor beta chains drawn from one sample of a study of blood T cell repertoires in COVID-19. The method was immunoSEQ multiplex PCR; TCRdb's version includes in-frame clones alone and lacks a portion of them. The data show roughly 330,000 clones, 87% seen once. The sequenced sample was peripheral blood. These receptors were collected from a man aged 30 to 45 with COVID-19, enrolled during active disease. CDR3s include the opening cysteine and the closing phenylalanine or tryptophan. The D gene is left open where the match is weak. Some rows mark clone size as missing; the rest say once, few, many or name a class of expanded clone.

j_call	clone_size	v_call	d_call	cdr3_length	cdr3_aa	cdr3_nt
TRBJ1-5	few	TRBV18	NA	16	CASSPVQGNEGQPQHF	TGTGCCAGCTCACCGGTACAGGGCAACGAGGGGCAGCCCCAGCATTTT
TRBJ2-7	NA	TRBV7-3	NA	12	CASSFRGGEQYF	TGTGCCAGCAGCTTCAGGGGCGGCGAGCAGTACTTC
TRBJ2-7	NA	TRBV7-9	TRBD2	15	CASSPLAGGTYEQYF	TGTGCCAGCAGCCCACTAGCGGGGGGAACCTACGAGCAGTACTTC
TRBJ1-4	NA	TRBV24-1	NA	13	CATSGGSVEKLFF	TGTGCCACCAGTGGGGGCAGTGTGGAAAAACTGTTTTTT
TRBJ2-2	once	TRBV6-5	NA	16	CASSYRTGRGSGELFF	TGTGCCAGCAGTTACCGGACAGGGAGGGGTTCCGGGGAGCTGTTTTTT
TRBJ1-2	NA	TRBV24-1	NA	11	CATIDHYGYTF	TGTGCCACCATTGACCATTATGGCTACACCTTC
TRBJ1-5	once	TRBV5-5	TRBD1	16	CASSLGSTGGNQPQHF	TGTGCCAGCAGCTTGGGGTCCACAGGGGGCAATCAGCCCCAGCATTTT
TRBJ2-5	NA	TRBV6-5	NA	15	CASSSFGGLGETQYF	TGTGCCAGCAGTTCTTTCGGGGGTTTGGGAGAGACCCAGTACTTC
TRBJ2-1	NA	TRBV24-1	TRBD2	17	CATSDRLAGGIGNEQFF	TGTGCCACCAGTGATAGACTAGCGGGAGGAATCGGGAATGAGCAGTTCTTC
TRBJ2-2	NA	TRBV7-8	TRBD1	16	CASSLGGGANTGELFF	TGTGCCAGCAGCTTAGGAGGGGGCGCGAACACCGGGGAGCTGTTTTTT
TRBJ2-7	NA	TRBV7-9	TRBD2	18	CASSLAPSSGPSSYEQYF	TGTGCCAGCAGCTTGGCCCCCTCTAGCGGCCCGAGCTCCTACGAGCAGTACTTC
TRBJ2-1	NA	TRBV5-8	TRBD2	15	CASSLGSGRWNEQFF	TGTGCCAGCAGCTTGGGAAGCGGGAGGTGGAATGAGCAGTTCTTC
TRBJ2-7	NA	TRBV28	NA	13	CASSKPRVGEQYF	TGTGCCAGCAGCAAGCCCAGGGTGGGCGAGCAGTACTTC
TRBJ2-4	once	TRBV28	NA	16	CASSPMGSLAKNIQYF	TGTGCCAGCAGTCCAATGGGCTCCTTAGCCAAAAACATTCAGTACTTC
TRBJ2-5	NA	TRBV9	TRBD1	15	CASSPRTGTQETQYF	TGTGCCAGCAGCCCGCGGACAGGGACACAAGAGACCCAGTACTTC
TRBJ1-3	NA	TRBV4-2	NA	17	CASSQLTGYISGNTIYF	TGTGCCAGCAGCCAATTAACAGGCTATATCTCTGGAAACACCATATATTTT
TRBJ2-5	NA	TRBV5-4	TRBD1	15	CASSSSTGSQETQYF	TGTGCCAGCAGCTCTTCGACAGGGAGTCAAGAGACCCAGTACTTC
TRBJ1-2	once	TRBV9	TRBD1	15	CASSANVGGGNGYTF	TGTGCCAGCAGCGCCAACGTAGGGGGCGGGAATGGCTACACCTTC
TRBJ2-5	NA	TRBV18	TRBD1	14	CASSPRQGHETQYF	TGTGCCAGCTCACCCAGACAGGGACACGAGACCCAGTACTTC
TRBJ1-2	once	TRBV27	TRBD1	17	CASSPTLGTATNYGYTF	TGTGCCAGCAGTCCCACACTCGGGACAGCTACTAACTATGGCTACACCTTC
TRBJ2-3	once	TRBV10-3	NA	13	CAISETAGDTQYF	TGTGCCATCAGTGAGACAGCGGGAGATACGCAGTATTTT
TRBJ2-2	few	TRBV5-4	NA	15	CASSLARGRTGELFF	TGTGCCAGCAGCTTGGCCAGGGGCAGGACCGGGGAGCTGTTTTTT
TRBJ2-7	NA	TRBV4-1	TRBD2	15	CASSQGAGSSYEQYF	TGCGCCAGCAGCCAAGGAGCGGGAAGCTCCTACGAGCAGTACTTC
TRBJ2-1	NA	TRBV3-1/TRBV3-2	NA	13	CASSQDHGKKQFF	TGTGCCAGCAGCCAAGATCACGGGAAAAAGCAGTTCTTC
TRBJ2-2	NA	TRBV6-1	NA	11	CASSEGSSTLF	TGTGCCAGCAGTGAAGGCTCTAGTACCCTTTTT
TRBJ1-3	NA	TRBV6-1	TRBD1	17	CASSVDRGHSSGNTIYF	TGTGCCAGCAGTGTGGACAGGGGGCATTCCTCTGGAAACACCATATATTTT
TRBJ2-1	NA	TRBV5-1	TRBD1	15	CASSSGQSSYNEQFF	TGCGCCAGCAGCTCGGGACAGAGCTCCTACAATGAGCAGTTCTTC
TRBJ1-1	NA	TRBV20-1	NA	11	CSASSRDEAFF	TGCAGTGCTAGTTCTCGGGATGAAGCTTTCTTT
TRBJ2-1	NA	TRBV27	TRBD2	15	CASSLSGGVYNEQFF	TGTGCCAGCAGCCTAAGCGGGGGGGTTTACAATGAGCAGTTCTTC
TRBJ1-4	NA	TRBV5-5	NA	14	CASSFGATNEKLFF	TGTGCCAGCAGCTTCGGGGCAACTAATGAAAAACTGTTTTTT